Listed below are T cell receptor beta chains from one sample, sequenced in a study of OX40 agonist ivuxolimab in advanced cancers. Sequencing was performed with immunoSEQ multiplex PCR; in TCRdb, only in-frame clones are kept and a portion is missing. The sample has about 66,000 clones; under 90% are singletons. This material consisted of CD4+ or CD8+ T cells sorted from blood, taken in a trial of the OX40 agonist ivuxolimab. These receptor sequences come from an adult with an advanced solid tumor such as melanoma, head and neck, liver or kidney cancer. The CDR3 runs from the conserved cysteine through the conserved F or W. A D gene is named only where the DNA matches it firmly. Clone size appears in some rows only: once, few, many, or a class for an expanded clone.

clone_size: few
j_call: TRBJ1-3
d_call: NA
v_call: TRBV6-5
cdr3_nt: TGTGCCAGCAGCAGTCTATCTGGAAACACCATATATTTT
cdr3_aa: CASSSLSGNTIYF

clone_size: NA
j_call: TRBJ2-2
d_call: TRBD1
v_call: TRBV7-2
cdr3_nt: TGTGCCAGCAGCTTATATAATTTTCTCGGGACAGGGGTAACCGGGGAGCTGTTTTTT
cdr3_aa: CASSLYNFLGTGVTGELFF

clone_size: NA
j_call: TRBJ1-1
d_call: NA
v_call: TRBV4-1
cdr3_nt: TGCGCCAGCAGCCAAGTCCTTTTTAGGCCCCAGAGGGCCGCAGCTTTCTTT
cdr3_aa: CASSQVLFRPQRAAAFF

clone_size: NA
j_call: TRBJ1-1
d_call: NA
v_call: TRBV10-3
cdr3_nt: TGTGCCATCAGGATCAGGGTGAACACTGAAGCTTTCTTT
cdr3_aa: CAIRIRVNTEAFF

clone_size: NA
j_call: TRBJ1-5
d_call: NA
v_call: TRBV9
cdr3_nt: TGTGCCAGCAGCGTAAGCGGGGGGTTGAGTCAGCCCCAGCATTTT
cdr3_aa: CASSVSGGLSQPQHF

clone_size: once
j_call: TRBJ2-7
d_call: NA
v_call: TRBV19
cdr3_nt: TGTGCCAGTAGTATCGGGGTTCTCTACGAGCAGTACTTC
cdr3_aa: CASSIGVLYEQYF

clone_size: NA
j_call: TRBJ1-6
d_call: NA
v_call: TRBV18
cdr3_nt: TGTGCCAGCTCACCACCGACGGGGCGAGAGTATAATTCACCCCTCCACTTT
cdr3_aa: CASSPPTGREYNSPLHF

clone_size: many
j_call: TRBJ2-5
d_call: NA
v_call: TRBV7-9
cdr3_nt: TGTGCCAGCAGCCGTCAAGAGACCCAGTACTTC
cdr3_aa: CASSRQETQYF

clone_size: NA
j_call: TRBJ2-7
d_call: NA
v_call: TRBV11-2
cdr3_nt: TGTGCCAGCAGCGCCGTGGGTCTACCATACGAGCAGTACTTC
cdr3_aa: CASSAVGLPYEQYF

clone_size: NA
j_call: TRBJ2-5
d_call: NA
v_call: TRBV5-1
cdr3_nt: TGCGCCAGCAGCTCGAAGGGACAAGGCTGGGATTCGGAGACCCAGTACTTC
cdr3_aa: CASSSKGQGWDSETQYF

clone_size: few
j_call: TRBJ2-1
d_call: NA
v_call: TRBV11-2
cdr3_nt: TGTGCCAGCAGCCCACAAGGGGCCCTCTCCTACAATGAGCAGTTCTTC
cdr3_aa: CASSPQGALSYNEQFF

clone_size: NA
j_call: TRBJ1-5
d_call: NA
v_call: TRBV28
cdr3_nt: TGTGCCAGCAGTTTAACGTTTCGGCCTGGCAATCAGCCCCAGCATTTT
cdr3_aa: CASSLTFRPGNQPQHF

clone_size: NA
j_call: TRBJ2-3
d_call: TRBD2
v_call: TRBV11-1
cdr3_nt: TGTGCCAGCAGCTCGAGAGGACTAGCGGGGGGGCTCACAGATACGCAGTATTTT
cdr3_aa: CASSSRGLAGGLTDTQYF

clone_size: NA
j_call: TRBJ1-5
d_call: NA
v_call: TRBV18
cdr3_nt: TGTGCCAGCTCACCGGTAGGGAGGGGCGATCAGCCCCAGCATTTT
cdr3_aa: CASSPVGRGDQPQHF

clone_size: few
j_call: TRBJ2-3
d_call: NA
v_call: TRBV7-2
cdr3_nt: TGTGCCAGCAGCTTAATGGCGTCCACAGATACGCAGTATTTT
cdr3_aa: CASSLMASTDTQYF

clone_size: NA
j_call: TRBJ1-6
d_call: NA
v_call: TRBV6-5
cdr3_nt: TGTGCCAGCAGTTACTCGACGGGAAATTCACCCCTCCACTTT
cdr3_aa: CASSYSTGNSPLHF

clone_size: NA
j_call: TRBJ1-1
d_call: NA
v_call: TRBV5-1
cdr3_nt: TGCGCCAGCAGCTTGGACAGACCAATGAACACTGAAGCTTTCTTT
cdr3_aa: CASSLDRPMNTEAFF

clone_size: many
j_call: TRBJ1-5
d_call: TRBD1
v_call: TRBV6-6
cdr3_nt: TGTGCCAGCAGTTACGGGCTCTCAGGGGGCGACCAGCCCCAGCATTTT
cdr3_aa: CASSYGLSGGDQPQHF

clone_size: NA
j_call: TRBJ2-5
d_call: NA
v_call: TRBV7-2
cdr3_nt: TGTGCCAGCAGCCCTAGCCCCTGGGGAGCTCAAGAGACCCAGTACTTC
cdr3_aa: CASSPSPWGAQETQYF